This T cell receptor beta chain originates from a study of cytomegalovirus exposure and HLA in healthy donors. Study outcomes and limitations: TCR beta sequences reportedly predicted the HLA-A and HLA-B alleles of most subjects accurately.

Only a few counts were recorded for this clone. Its matching antigen is unknown. Both 60 Vbeta primers and 13 Jbeta primers went into the PCR. Sequenced by immunoSEQ multiplex PCR; TCRdb stores in-frame clones only, minus some. The profile shows approximately 180,000 clones, 80% of them singletons. CDR1 is SGHNT, CDR2 YENEEA, per germline. The CDR3 is 16 residues long. V shed 5 bases and J 8 bases; nucleotides not matched to a gene: 12. This TCR was recovered from a man aged 25 to 40 in good health and CMV-seropositive. The V gene is TRBV11-3, the J gene TRBJ2-1; 10 positions match TRBD2. The sequenced sample consisted of PBMCs. CDR3 loop: CASSVGLAAGVDEQFF. The CDR3, as DNA: TGTGCCAGCAGCGTAGGACTAGCGGCAGGAGTTGATGAGCAGTTCTTC.